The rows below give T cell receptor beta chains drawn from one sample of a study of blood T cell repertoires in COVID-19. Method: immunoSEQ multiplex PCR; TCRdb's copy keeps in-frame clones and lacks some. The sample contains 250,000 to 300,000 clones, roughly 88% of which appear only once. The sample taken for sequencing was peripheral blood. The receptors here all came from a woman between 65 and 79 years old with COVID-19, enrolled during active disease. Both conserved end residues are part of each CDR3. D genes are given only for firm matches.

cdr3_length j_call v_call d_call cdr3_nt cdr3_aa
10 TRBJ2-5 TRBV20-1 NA TGCAGTGCCCTACGTGGGCGGGAGTACTTC CSALRGREYF
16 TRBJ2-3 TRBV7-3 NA TGTGCCAGCAGCAACTACCCCGGGTCCCGGGCAGATACGCAGTATTTT CASSNYPGSRADTQYF
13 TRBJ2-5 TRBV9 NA TGTGCCAGCAATCGGAGGGTAGAGGAGACCCAGTACTTC CASNRRVEETQYF
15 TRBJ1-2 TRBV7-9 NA TGTGCCAGCAGCTTAGACGGGCAGGGAAACTATGGCTACACCTTC CASSLDGQGNYGYTF
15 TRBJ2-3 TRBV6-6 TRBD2 TGTGCCAGCAGGGGACTAGCGGGAGTGTCAGATACGCAGTATTTT CASRGLAGVSDTQYF
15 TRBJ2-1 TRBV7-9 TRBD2 TGTGCCAGCAGCTTAGGACTAGCGAGTTTCAATGAGCAGTTCTTC CASSLGLASFNEQFF
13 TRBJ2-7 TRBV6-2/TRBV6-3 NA TGTGCCAGCAGCCCCGAGGACTGGGACGAGCAGTACTTC CASSPEDWDEQYF
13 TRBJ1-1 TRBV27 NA TGTGCCAGCGCAGGAGGGTTGTTCACTGAAGCTTTCTTT CASAGGLFTEAFF
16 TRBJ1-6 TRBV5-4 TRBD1 TGTGCCAGCAGCTTGGATGGACAGGACTATAATTCACCCCTCCACTTT CASSLDGQDYNSPLHF
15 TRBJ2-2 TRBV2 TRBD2 TGTGCCAGCAGTGAAGCAGCGGGAGGAGTCGGGGAGCTGTTTTTT CASSEAAGGVGELFF
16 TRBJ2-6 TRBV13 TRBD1 TGTGCCAGCAGCCCGTCAGGGGGCTCTGGGGCCAACGTCCTGACTTTC CASSPSGGSGANVLTF